This paragraph covers one T cell receptor beta chain sequence. Its antigen is undetermined. The sample originates from a study of T cell repertoires in aging, cancer and after chemotherapy. Findings of the study overall: Median generation probability rose over the chemotherapy interval in each cancer cohort, suggesting rebound thymic output. Compared with age-matched healthy donors, untreated hematological or solid cancer patients showed higher blood TCR clonality.

Germline V gene data show CDR1 as MNHNS and CDR2 as SASEGT. The CDR3 has 14 amino acids. With 0 bases removed from V and 1 base from J, the gap between germline ends came to 6 bases. A mixed TRB-A/B primer pool amplified rearranged TRB by multiplex touch-down PCR. TCRdb reanalysed the multiplex PCR reads using MiXCR and keeps one entry per CDR3 protein. Here the sample spans thousands of distinct CDR3 sequences, roughly 25% being singletons. The template was genomic DNA from peripheral blood, not RNA. The chain links TRBV6-1 to TRBJ1-1; D is ambiguous. The receptor was isolated from a human donor in good health. Material: blood. This chain's CDR3 is CASSEAQANTEAFF. CDR3 sequence (DNA): TGTGCCAGCAGTGAAGCCCAAGCGAACACTGAAGCTTTCTTT.